These 22 T cell receptor beta chains originate from one sample sequenced in a study of Tregs in tolerant kidney transplant recipients. The protocol was immunoSEQ multiplex PCR, while the TCRdb copy is restricted to in-frame clones and leaves out a portion. In the table there are over 85,000 clones, 93% of which are singletons. The sample here was CD4+ T cells from blood, taken before the transplant. The receptors originated from a human donor who received a combined kidney and bone marrow transplant.

The table lists this clone with a count of one. The J gene is TRBJ2-3, the V gene TRBV11-2; tentatively, D is TRBD2 (5 bases). The germline gives CDR1 SGHAT, CDR2 FQNNGV. The CDR3 has 14 residues. Trimming left V 3 bases short and J 0 bases short, with 7 bases between. The CDR3 DNA reads as TGTGCCAGCAGCTTGGGCGGGAGCACAGATACGCAGTATTTT. Encoded protein: CASSLGGSTDTQYF.

This chain uses TRBV30 with TRBJ2-1; possible D gene TRBD2, 5 bases. CDR1 and CDR2 from the germline V gene are GTSNPN and SVGIG (reference sequence). The CDR3 sequence is 13 residues long. V was clipped by 8 bases and J by 1 base, with 12 bases between them. The CDR3 sequence is CARELGSYNEQFF. In DNA, the CDR3 is TGTGCCAGGGAGTTAGGATCCTACAATGAGCAGTTCTTC. Based on the CDR3 plus reference TRBV30 and TRBJ2-1, the full variable domain is SQTIHQWPATLVQPVGSPLSLECTVEGTSNPNLYWYRQAAGRGLQLLFYSVGIGQISSEVPQNLSASRPQDRQFILSSKKLLLSDSGFYLCARELGSYNEQFFGPGTRLTVL.

The chain uses TRBV10-3 and TRBJ1-2, with D unresolved. The CDR3 extends over 14 amino acids. The ends were cut back, 3 bases at V and 8 bases at J, with 16 bases in the middle. CDR1 ENHRY and CDR2 SYGVKD come from the germline V gene. CDR3 nucleotide sequence: TGTGCCATCAGTGACCTCGGCCCAGCGAAAGGCTACACCTTC. This sequence encodes CAISDLGPAKGYTF.

The V gene is TRBV18, the J gene TRBJ1-2; no definite D call. Trimming left V 2 bases short and J 6 bases short, with 22 bases between. Per germline, CDR1 KGHSH and CDR2 LQKENI. CDR3 length equals 17 residues. This CDR3 is CASSPRVSTDSMDGYTF. CDR3 in DNA: TGTGCCAGCTCACCAAGGGTTTCAACGGACTCTATGGATGGCTACACCTTC. Using reference TRBV18 and TRBJ1-2 for the parts outside the CDR3, the full variable domain is NAGVMQNPRHLVRRRGQEARLRCSPMKGHSHVYWYRQLPEEGLKFMVYLQKENIIDESGMPKERFSAEFPKEGPSILRIQQVVRGDSAAYFCASSPRVSTDSMDGYTFGSGTRLTVV.

The CDR3 region has the DNA TGTGCCAGCAGGAAACAGGGTAACTCCTACGAGCAGTACTTC. The encoded protein is CASRKQGNSYEQYF. The rearrangement uses TRBV11-2 and TRBJ2-7; D might be TRBD1 (6 bases). V was pared by 6 bases and J by 0 bases, with 12 bases between. The CDR3 is made up of 14 amino acids. Per the germline V gene, CDR1 is SGHAT and CDR2 is FQNNGV.

CDR3 DNA sequence: TGTGCCAGTATTCAACAGGGGGCGTCTGAAAAACTGTTTTTT. This codes for CASIQQGASEKLFF. The V and J genes are TRBV19 and TRBJ1-4; TRBD1 agrees at 9 bases. V dropped 7 bases and J dropped 7; count of bases not matched to a gene: 7. This CDR3 comprises 14 residues. The V gene's germline CDR1 is LNHDA and CDR2 SQIVND (reference sequence).

V gene TRBV7-9 combines with J gene TRBJ2-7; D is perhaps TRBD1 (6 bases). V gave up 5 bases and J gave up 5 bases, with 13 bases separating them. Germline assignment: CDR1 SEHNR and CDR2 FQNEAQ (reference sequence). The CDR3 runs to 13 residues. This chain's CDR3 is CASSDRDNHEQYF. The CDR3 DNA sequence: TGTGCCAGCAGCGACCGGGACAACCACGAGCAGTACTTC.

In regard to this clone: This specimen includes other DNA sequences encoding the same CDR3. The chain uses TRBV5-4 and TRBJ1-6; TRBD1 matches 7 bases. V shed 5 bases and J 8 bases; nucleotides not matched to a gene: 10. The CDR3 covers 15 residues. Germline lookup yields CDR1 SGHNT and CDR2 YYREEE (reference sequence). CDR3 loop: CASSFVGGRHSPLHF. As DNA, the CDR3 is TGTGCCAGCAGTTTTGTAGGGGGCAGGCATTCACCCCTCCACTTT.

This clone was seen a few times. The rearrangement uses TRBV19 and TRBJ1-4; weak D call: TRBD1 (5 bases). The CDR3 spans 16 residues. V was cut by 5 bases and J by 7 bases, with 20 bases left in between. Germline V lookup: CDR1 LNHDA, CDR2 SQIVND (reference sequence). The DNA for the CDR3 is TGTGCCAGTAGTTCACGAAGGGGATTCTCAGGTGAAAAACTGTTTTTT. It codes for CASSSRRGFSGEKLFF.

The chain links TRBV7-6 to TRBJ1-3; 7 bases agree with TRBD1. The V gene's germline CDR1 is SGHVS and CDR2 FNYEAQ. Losses at the gene ends were 4 bases for V and 0 bases for J; bases not matched to a gene: 6. The length of the CDR3 is 16 residues. The DNA for the CDR3 is TGTGCCAGCAGCTCCGGACAGGCTCACTCTGGAAACACCATATATTTT. As protein: CASSSGQAHSGNTIYF.

This rearrangement joins TRBV5-4 to TRBJ2-7, with a tentative D call TRBD2 (6 bases). The germline gives CDR1 SGHNT, CDR2 YYREEE (reference sequence). The V and J ends lost 4 bases and 0 bases respectively, with 14 bases between them. The CDR3 is made up of 15 amino acids. The CDR3 loop reads CASSPSRESSYEQYF. Here the CDR3 DNA reads TGTGCCAGCAGCCCCTCCCGGGAGAGCTCCTACGAGCAGTACTTC.

The chain links TRBV5-1 to TRBJ2-1; 10 bases line up with TRBD2. Germline lookup yields CDR1 SGHRS and CDR2 YFSETQ. The CDR3 is made up of 19 amino acids. Trimming took 4 bases from V and 8 from J; bases not matched to a gene: 21. CDR3: CASSRVRDHLAGAGDEQFF. CDR3 sequence (DNA): TGCGCCAGCAGCCGCGTCCGGGACCATCTAGCGGGGGCCGGGGATGAGCAGTTCTTC.

The chain links TRBV7-9 to TRBJ2-6; weak D call: TRBD1 (6 bases). The V gene's germline CDR1 is SEHNR and CDR2 FQNEAQ (reference sequence). The V gene lost 5 bases and the J gene lost 3 bases, with 11 bases spanning the gap. There are 15 residues in the CDR3. This chain's CDR3 is CASSPQTGGANVLTF. Written as DNA, the CDR3 is TGTGCCAGCAGCCCCCAGACAGGTGGGGCCAACGTCCTGACTTTC.

The chain couples TRBV18 to TRBJ2-3; D is perhaps TRBD1 (5 bases). Between the trimmed V and J ends, which lost 1 base and 2 bases, there was a span of 7 bases. The CDR3 runs 14 residues. Germline V lookup: CDR1 KGHSH, CDR2 LQKENI. CDR3 residues: CASSPQGPTDTQYF. The CDR3 bases are TGTGCCAGCTCACCACAGGGGCCCACAGATACGCAGTATTTT.

The CDR3 spells CASSPAGIKNNEQFF. In DNA form, the CDR3 reads TGTGCCAGCTCACCCGCGGGGATTAAAAACAATGAGCAGTTCTTC. The chain combines TRBV18 with TRBJ2-1, with D perhaps TRBD2 (6 bases). CDR1 and CDR2 (germline): KGHSH, LQKENI. CDR3 length equals 15 residues. V lost 3 bases to trimming and J lost 5 bases, with 14 bases between them.

This clone was recorded once. The V call is TRBV21-1, the J call TRBJ2-5; the D segment call TRBD1 is taken from the table without a DNA check. TRBV21-1 is designated a pseudogene. CDR3 size: 19 residues. The CDR3 DNA sequence: TGTGCCAGCAGCAAAAATGGCCTGGGGGGGGACAGGGGAAAAGAGACCCAGTACTTC. Protein: CASSKNGLGGDRGKETQYF.

The V and J genes are TRBV2 and TRBJ2-7; the match to TRBD2 covers 13 bases. CDR3 length: 16 amino acids. Germline lookup yields CDR1 SNHLY and CDR2 FYNNEI. The ends lost 8 bases at V and 3 bases at J; junction bases unmatched: 10. The CDR3 DNA sequence: TGTGCCAGCCGAAGGGGACTAGCGGGATTCAACTACGAGCAGTACTTC. Encoded protein: CASRRGLAGFNYEQYF.

This chain uses TRBV11-3 with TRBJ2-6; possibly TRBD1 for D (5 bases). Germline CDR1 is SGHNT and CDR2 is YENEEA. With 5 bases removed from V and 0 bases from J, the gap between germline ends came to 11 bases. This CDR3 contains 16 residues. The CDR3 DNA is TGTGCCAGCAGCATGGACACAATCTCTGGGGCCAACGTCCTGACTTTC. Protein product: CASSMDTISGANVLTF.

V gene TRBV19 combines with J gene TRBJ2-2, with D maybe TRBD1 (6 bases). V was cut by 8 bases and J by 2 bases, with 15 bases left in between. CDR3 length: 15 amino acids. CDR1 LNHDA and CDR2 SQIVND come from the germline V gene (reference sequence). The CDR3 protein is CASATGTLNTGELFF. Written as DNA, the CDR3 is TGTGCCAGTGCTACCGGGACACTAAACACCGGGGAGCTGTTTTTT.

The V gene is TRBV29-1, the J gene TRBJ1-2; a possible D gene is TRBD1 (5 bases). Germline loops: CDR1 SQVTM, CDR2 ANQGSEA. CDR3 size: 13 residues. Deletions cut 6 bases from V and 2 bases from J, with 13 bases between. The CDR3 nucleotides read TGCAGCGTGAGATCCCGGGGGAACTATGGCTACACCTTC. Translating gives CSVRSRGNYGYTF.

This rearrangement joins TRBV4-2 to TRBJ2-3; 11 bases fit TRBD2. V was pared by 5 bases and J by 1 base, with 2 bases of the junction left unmatched. The CDR3 covers 15 residues. Germline assignment: CDR1 LGHNA and CDR2 YNFKEQ. In DNA form, the CDR3 reads TGTGCCAGCAGCTCACTAGCGGGGGGCACAGATACGCAGTATTTT. This gives the protein CASSSLAGGTDTQYF.

This chain joins TRBV5-1 and TRBJ2-7; TRBD1 matches 8 bases. CDR1 and CDR2 (germline): SGHRS, YFSETQ. This CDR3 has 14 amino acids. V shed 2 bases, J shed 3 bases, and the junction held 4 bases outside the gene matches. CDR3 loop: CASSLDRGFYEQYF. The CDR3 DNA sequence: TGCGCCAGCAGCTTAGACAGGGGATTCTACGAGCAGTACTTC.